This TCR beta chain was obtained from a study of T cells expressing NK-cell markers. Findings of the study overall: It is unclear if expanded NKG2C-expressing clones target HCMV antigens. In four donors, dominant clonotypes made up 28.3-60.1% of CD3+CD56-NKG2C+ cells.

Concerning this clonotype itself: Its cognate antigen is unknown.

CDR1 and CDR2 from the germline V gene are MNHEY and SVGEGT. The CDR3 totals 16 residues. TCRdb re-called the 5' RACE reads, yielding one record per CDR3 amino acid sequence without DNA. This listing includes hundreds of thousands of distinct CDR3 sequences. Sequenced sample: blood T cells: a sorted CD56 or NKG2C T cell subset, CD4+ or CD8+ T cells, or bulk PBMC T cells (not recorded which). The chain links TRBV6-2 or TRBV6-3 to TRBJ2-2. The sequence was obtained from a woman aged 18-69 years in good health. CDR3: CASSYSISSNTGELFF.